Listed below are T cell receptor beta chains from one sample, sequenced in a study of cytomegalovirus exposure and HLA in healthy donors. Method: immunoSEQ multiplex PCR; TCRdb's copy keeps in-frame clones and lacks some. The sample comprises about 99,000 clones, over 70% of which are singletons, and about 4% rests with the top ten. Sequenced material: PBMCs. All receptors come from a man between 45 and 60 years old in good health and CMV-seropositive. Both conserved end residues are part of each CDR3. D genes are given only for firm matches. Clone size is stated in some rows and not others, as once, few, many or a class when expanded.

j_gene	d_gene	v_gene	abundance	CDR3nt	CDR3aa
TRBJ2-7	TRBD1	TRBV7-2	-	TGTGCCAGCAGCTTAGCCAGGGGGTCCTACGAGCAGTACTTC	CASSLARGSYEQYF
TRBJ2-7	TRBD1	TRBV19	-	TGTGCCAGTAATGATTCAACCGGGACAGGGCTCCACGAGCAGTACTTC	CASNDSTGTGLHEQYF
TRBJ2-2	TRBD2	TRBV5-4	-	TGTGCCAGCAGCTTGGCCCTGACTAGCGAGAGCACCGGGGAGCTGTTTTTT	CASSLALTSESTGELFF
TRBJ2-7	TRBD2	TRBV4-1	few	TGCGCCAGCAGCCAAGGACTAGCGAGTCAATTATCCGAGCAGTACTTC	CASSQGLASQLSEQYF
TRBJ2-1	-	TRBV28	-	TGTGCCAGCAGTTTCCAGAATGAGCAGTTCTTC	CASSFQNEQFF
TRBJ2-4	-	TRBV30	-	TGTGCCTGGAGTGTACGGGAGATAGCTCCCAAAAACATTCAGTACTTC	CAWSVREIAPKNIQYF
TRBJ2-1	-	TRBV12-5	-	TGTGCTAGTGGTTCCTACAGACCTTACAATGAGCAGTTCTTC	CASGSYRPYNEQFF
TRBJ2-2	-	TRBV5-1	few	TGCGCCAGCAGCTTGTCCCCACGTTTTCCCGGGAACACCGGGGAGCTGTTTTTT	CASSLSPRFPGNTGELFF
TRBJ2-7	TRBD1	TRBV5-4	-	TGTGCCAGCAGCTCAACCGGGACAGGGGGTCACTACGAGCAGTACTTC	CASSSTGTGGHYEQYF
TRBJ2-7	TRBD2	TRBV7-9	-	TGTGCCAGCAGCCCCAGCGGGAGATTGGGCGAGCAGTACTTC	CASSPSGRLGEQYF
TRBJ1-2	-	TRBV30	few	TGTGCCTGGAGCACAGGGTCGGGTGGCTACACCTTC	CAWSTGSGGYTF
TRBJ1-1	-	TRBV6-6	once	TGTGCCAGCAGTTACCGGAACACTGAAGCTTTCTTT	CASSYRNTEAFF
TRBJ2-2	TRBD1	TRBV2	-	TGTGCCAGCAGTGGACAGGGGGCGCGGAACACCGGGGAGCTGTTTTTT	CASSGQGARNTGELFF
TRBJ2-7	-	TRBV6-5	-	TGTGCCAGCAGTTACTTCACTCGGCGGGCCTACGAGCAGTACTTC	CASSYFTRRAYEQYF
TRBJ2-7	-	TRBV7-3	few	TGTGCCAGCAGCTTAACGTCGGGATCCACCTACGAGCAGTACTTC	CASSLTSGSTYEQYF